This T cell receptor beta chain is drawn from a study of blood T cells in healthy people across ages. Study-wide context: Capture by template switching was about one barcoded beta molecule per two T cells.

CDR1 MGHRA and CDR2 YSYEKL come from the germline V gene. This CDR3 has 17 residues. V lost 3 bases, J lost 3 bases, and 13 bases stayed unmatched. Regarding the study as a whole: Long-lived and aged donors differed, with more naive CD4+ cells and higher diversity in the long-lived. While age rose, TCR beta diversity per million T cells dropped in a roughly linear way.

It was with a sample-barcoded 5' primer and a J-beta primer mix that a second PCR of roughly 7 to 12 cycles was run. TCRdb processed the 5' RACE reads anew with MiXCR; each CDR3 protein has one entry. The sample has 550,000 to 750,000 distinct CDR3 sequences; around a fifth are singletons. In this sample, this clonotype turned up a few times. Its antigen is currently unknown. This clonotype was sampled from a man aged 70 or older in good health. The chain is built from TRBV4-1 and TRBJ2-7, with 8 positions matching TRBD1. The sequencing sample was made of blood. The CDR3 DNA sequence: TGCGCCAGCAGCCAGAGGGTAGAAGACAGGGGAGGCTACGAGCAGTACTTC. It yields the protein CASSQRVEDRGGYEQYF.